The 8 T cell receptor beta chains below were found in one sample sequenced in a study of shared clonotypes between healthy human individuals (TCRdb year 2020). The library relied on the immunoSEQ multiplex PCR assay. This immuneACCESS table, as held by TCRdb, lists in-frame sequences with V and J called but not all clones. Of the missing ones, under half trace to an unresolved V gene in checked studies; the others have no known cause. This sample holds approximately 980,000 clones; about 80% were observed only once. Approximately 1.5% of the sample goes to the ten largest clones. Sequencing used memory CD4+ T cells sorted from blood. The sample's cell subset or site label, in plain terms: CD45RA-negative fraction. These receptors all stem from a man younger than 35 in good health.

J is TRBJ2-7 and V is TRBV7-6; 10 nucleotides line up with TRBD2. The trim removed 5 bases at V and 0 bases at J, leaving 7 bases unmatched. This CDR3 has 16 amino acids. Germline lookup yields CDR1 SGHVS and CDR2 FNYEAQ. The DNA for the CDR3 is TGTGCCAGCAGCCTACAAGCGGGAGGGAGCTCCTACGAGCAGTACTTC. Its protein product is CASSLQAGGSSYEQYF.

The rearrangement uses TRBV27 and TRBJ2-2; 10 nucleotides align to TRBD2. The J segment lost 4 bases and the V segment lost 6 bases, leaving 8 bases of the junction unmatched. The CDR3 is 16 amino acids. The germline CDR1 and CDR2 sequences are MNHEY and SMNVEV (reference sequence). CDR3 sequence: CASSRSGGPLTGELFF. In nucleotides, the CDR3 is TGTGCCAGCAGCCGTAGCGGGGGGCCGCTCACCGGGGAGCTGTTTTTT.

This clone was recorded many times. This rearrangement joins TRBV5-6 to TRBJ1-4; D call uncertain. The length of the CDR3 is 14 residues. The V gene lost 3 bases and the J gene lost 7 bases, with 13 bases spanning the gap. The germline V gene has CDR1 SGHDT and CDR2 YYEEEE. DNA for the CDR3: TGTGCCAGCAGCTCCGGCAGCTACCTTGAAAAACTGTTTTTT. Translated, it gives CASSSGSYLEKLFF.

This sequence joins TRBV9 and TRBJ2-2, with a tentative D call TRBD2 (6 bases). Trimming left V 4 bases short and J 2 bases short, with 15 bases between. The CDR3 totals 16 residues. Per the germline V gene, CDR1 is SGDLS and CDR2 is YYNGEE. The CDR3 region is CASSLGGRVNTGELFF. DNA of the CDR3: TGTGCCAGCAGCCTGGGGGGAAGGGTAAACACCGGGGAGCTGTTTTTT.

The chain is built from TRBV13 and TRBJ2-5; D call uncertain. The germline V and J ends were trimmed by 8 bases and 5 bases, with 12 bases remaining between them. Germline V gene sequence: CDR1 PRHDT, CDR2 FYEKMQ (reference sequence). This CDR3 spans 12 amino acids. The CDR3 region has the DNA TGTGCCAGCGCCGGGCTAGGGGAGACCCAGTACTTC. It encodes CASAGLGETQYF.

The chain recombines TRBV15 with TRBJ2-1, with D maybe TRBD1 (6 bases). Germline V gene data show CDR1 as LNHNV and CDR2 as YYDKDF (reference sequence). This CDR3 spans 16 amino acids. The ends were cut back, 3 bases at V and 5 bases at J, with 17 bases in the middle. The CDR3 sequence is CATSRNPRGGNNEQFF. CDR3 DNA sequence: TGTGCCACCAGCAGGAACCCCAGGGGCGGAAACAATGAGCAGTTCTTC. Full variable domain (outside the CDR3, taken from reference TRBV15 and TRBJ2-1): DAMVIQNPRYQVTQFGKPVTLSCSQTLNHNVMYWYQQKSSQAPKLLFHYYDKDFNNEADTPDNFQSRRPNTSFCFLDIRSPGLGDTAMYLCATSRNPRGGNNEQFFGPGTRLTVL.

CDR3: CASSLAGGRDYGYTF. The CDR3 DNA reads as TGTGCCAGCAGCTTGGCCGGCGGGCGGGACTATGGCTACACCTTC. The V call is TRBV5-4, the J call TRBJ1-2; no clear D. Trimming pared 0 bases from V and 3 bases from J, leaving 12 bases between. This CDR3 has 15 amino acids. Germline V CDR1 and CDR2: SGHNT, YYREEE (reference sequence).

This clone was seen only once. The genes are TRBV11-1 and TRBJ2-1, with D tentatively TRBD1 (6 bases). Looked up from germline, CDR1 is SGHAT and CDR2 is FQDESV (reference sequence). CDR3 length equals 13 residues. Deletions cut 5 bases from V and 9 bases from J, with 14 bases between. CDR3 residues: CASSQGRAVEQFF. Written as DNA, the CDR3 is TGTGCCAGCAGCCAGGGGCGGGCAGTTGAGCAGTTCTTC. Full variable domain (outside the CDR3, taken from reference TRBV11-1 and TRBJ2-1): EAEVAQSPRYKITEKSQAVAFWCDPISGHATLYWYRQILGQGPELLVQFQDESVVDDSQLPKDRFSAERLKGVDSTLKIQPAELGDSAMYLCASSQGRAVEQFFGPGTRLTVL.